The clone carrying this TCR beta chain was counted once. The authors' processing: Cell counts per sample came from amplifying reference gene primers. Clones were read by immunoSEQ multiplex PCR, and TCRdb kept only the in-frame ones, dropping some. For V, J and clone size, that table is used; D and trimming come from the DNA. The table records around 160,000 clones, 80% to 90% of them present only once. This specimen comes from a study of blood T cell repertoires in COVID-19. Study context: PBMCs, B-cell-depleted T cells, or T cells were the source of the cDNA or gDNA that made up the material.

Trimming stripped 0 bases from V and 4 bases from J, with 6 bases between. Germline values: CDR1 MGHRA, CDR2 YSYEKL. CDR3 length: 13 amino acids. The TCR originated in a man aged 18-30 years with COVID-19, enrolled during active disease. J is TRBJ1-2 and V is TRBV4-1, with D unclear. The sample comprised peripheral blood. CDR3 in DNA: TGCGCCAGCAGCCAAGATCTGGCCTATGGCTACACCTTC. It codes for CASSQDLAYGYTF.